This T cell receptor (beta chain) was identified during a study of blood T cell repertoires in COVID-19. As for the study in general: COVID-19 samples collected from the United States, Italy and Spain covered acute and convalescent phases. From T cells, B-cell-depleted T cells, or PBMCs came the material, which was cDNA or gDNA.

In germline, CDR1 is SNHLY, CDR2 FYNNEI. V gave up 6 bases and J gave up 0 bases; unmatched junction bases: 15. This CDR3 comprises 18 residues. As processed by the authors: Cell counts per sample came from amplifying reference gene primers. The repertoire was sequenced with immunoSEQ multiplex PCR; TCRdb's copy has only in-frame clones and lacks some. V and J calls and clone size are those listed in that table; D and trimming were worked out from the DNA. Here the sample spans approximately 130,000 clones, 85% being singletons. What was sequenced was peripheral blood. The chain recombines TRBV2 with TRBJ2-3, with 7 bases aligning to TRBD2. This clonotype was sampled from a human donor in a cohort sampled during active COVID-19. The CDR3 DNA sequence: TGTGCCAGCAGCGCAAGCGTGTCGGGAGGTCCCAGCACAGATACGCAGTATTTT. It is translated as CASSASVSGGPSTDTQYF. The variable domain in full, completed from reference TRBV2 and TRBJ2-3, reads EPEVTQTPSHQVTQMGQEVILRCVPISNHLYFYWYRQILGQKVEFLVSFYNNEISEKSEIFDDQFSVERPDGSNFTLKIRSTKLEDSAMYFCASSASVSGGPSTDTQYFGPGTRLTVL.